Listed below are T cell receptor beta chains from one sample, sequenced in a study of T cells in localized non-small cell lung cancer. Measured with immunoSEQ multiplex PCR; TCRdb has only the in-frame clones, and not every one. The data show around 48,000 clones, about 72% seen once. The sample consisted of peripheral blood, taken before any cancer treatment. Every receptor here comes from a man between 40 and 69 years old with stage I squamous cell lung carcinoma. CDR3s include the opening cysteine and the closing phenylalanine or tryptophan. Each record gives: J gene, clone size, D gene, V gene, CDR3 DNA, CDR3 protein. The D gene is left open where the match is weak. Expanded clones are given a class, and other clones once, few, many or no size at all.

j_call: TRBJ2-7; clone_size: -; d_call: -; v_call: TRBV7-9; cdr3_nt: TGTGCCAGCAGCTTAGGGGGCAGGCGAAGTTTAATCTACGAGCAGTACTTC; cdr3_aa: CASSLGGRRSLIYEQYF
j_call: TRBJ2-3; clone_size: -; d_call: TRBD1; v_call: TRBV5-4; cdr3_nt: TGTGCCAGCAGCGGTGGGACAGGGGGCACAGATACGCAGTATTTT; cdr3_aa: CASSGGTGGTDTQYF
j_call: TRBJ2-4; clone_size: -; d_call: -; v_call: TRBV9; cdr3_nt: TGTGCCAGCAGCGTAGAAACAGGGCTCCAGTACTTC; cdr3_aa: CASSVETGLQYF
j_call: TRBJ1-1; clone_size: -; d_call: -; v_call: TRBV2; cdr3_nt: TGTGCCAGCAGTGACGGAGGCCTGGGGGACACTGAAGCTTTCTTT; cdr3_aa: CASSDGGLGDTEAFF
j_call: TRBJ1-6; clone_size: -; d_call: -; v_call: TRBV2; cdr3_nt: TGTGCCAGCAGTGAAGTAGCTAATTCACCCCTCCACTTT; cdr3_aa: CASSEVANSPLHF
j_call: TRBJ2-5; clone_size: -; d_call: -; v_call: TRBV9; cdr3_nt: TGTGCCAGCAGCGTAGGGGGCAGGGGGGAAGAGACCCAGTACTTC; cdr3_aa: CASSVGGRGEETQYF
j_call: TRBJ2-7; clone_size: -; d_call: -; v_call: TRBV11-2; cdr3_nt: TGTGCCAGCAGCTTAGAGTCGGCCGGGACCCCTGGACCTCCCTACGAGCAGTACTTC; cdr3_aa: CASSLESAGTPGPPYEQYF
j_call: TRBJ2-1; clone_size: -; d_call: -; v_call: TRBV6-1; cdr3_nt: TGTGCCAGCACCGTGGACCGGGGCTCCTACAATGAGCAGTTCTTC; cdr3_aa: CASTVDRGSYNEQFF
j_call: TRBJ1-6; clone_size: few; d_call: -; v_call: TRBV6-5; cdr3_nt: TGTGCCAGCAGTTATCATAATTCACCCCTCCACTTT; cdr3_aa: CASSYHNSPLHF
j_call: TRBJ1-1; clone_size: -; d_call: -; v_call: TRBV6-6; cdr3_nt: TGTGCCAGTTCGTGGGGGGGGGACGTCGCGGGCGAAGCTTTCTTT; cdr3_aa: CASSWGGDVAGEAFF
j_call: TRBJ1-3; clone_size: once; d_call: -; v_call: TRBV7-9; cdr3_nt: TGTGCCAGCAGCCAAAGAACCGGGACGTCTGGAAACACCATATATTTT; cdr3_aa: CASSQRTGTSGNTIYF
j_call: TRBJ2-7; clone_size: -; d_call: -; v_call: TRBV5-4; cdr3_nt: TGTGCCAGCAGCTTGCAGGGGACCTACGAGCAGTACTTC; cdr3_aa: CASSLQGTYEQYF
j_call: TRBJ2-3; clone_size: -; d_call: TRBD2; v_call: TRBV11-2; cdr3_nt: TGTGCCAGCAGCACAGGGACTAGCGTGAGCACAGATACGCAGTATTTT; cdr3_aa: CASSTGTSVSTDTQYF
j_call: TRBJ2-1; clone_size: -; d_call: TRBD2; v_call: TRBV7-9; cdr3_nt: TGTGCCAGCAGCTCGACCGGGACTAGCGGGGTAGGCTCCTACAATGAGCAGTTCTTC; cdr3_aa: CASSSTGTSGVGSYNEQFF
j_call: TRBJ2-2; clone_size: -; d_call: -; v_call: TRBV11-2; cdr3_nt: TGTGCCAGCAGCCAAGGGATCCGGGACACGTCCACCGGGGAGCTGTTTTTT; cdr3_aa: CASSQGIRDTSTGELFF
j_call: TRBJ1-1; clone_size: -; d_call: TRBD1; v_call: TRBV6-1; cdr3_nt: TGTGCCAGCAGTACAGGGGGGTTAGCTTTCTTT; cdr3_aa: CASSTGGLAFF
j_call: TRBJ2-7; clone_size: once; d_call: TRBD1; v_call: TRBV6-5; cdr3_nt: TGTGCCAGCAGTTTTAAGGTGAACAGGGGCTACGAGCAGTACTTC; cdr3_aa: CASSFKVNRGYEQYF
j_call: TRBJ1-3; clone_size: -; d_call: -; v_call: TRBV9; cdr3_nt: TGTGCCAGCAGCGGCCTCTCTGGAAACACCATATATTTT; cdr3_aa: CASSGLSGNTIYF
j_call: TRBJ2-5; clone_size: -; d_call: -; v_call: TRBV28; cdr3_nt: TGTGCCAGCAGTTTATGGATGGGGTTCGAGACCCAGTACTTC; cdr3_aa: CASSLWMGFETQYF
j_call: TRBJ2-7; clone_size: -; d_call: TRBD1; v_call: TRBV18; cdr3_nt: TGTGCCAGCTCACCACCGGGACAGAAAGTCTACGAGCAGTACTTC; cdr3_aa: CASSPPGQKVYEQYF
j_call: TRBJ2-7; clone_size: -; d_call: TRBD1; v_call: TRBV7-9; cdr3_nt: TGTGCCAGCAGCTTAGGACAGGGGAACTACGAGCAGTACTTC; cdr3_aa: CASSLGQGNYEQYF
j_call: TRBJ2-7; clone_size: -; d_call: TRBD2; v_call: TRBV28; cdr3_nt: TGTGCCAGCAGTACACGACTAGCGGGCTCCTACGAGCAGTACTTC; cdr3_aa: CASSTRLAGSYEQYF
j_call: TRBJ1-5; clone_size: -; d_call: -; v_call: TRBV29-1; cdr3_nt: TGCAGCGTTGCGGGGGGGGAGAATCAGCCCCAGCATTTT; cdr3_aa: CSVAGGENQPQHF
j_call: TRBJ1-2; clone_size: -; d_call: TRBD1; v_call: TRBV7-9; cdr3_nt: TGTGCCAGCAGCTCCCAGGGACAGTATCGGGGCTACACCTTC; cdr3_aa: CASSSQGQYRGYTF